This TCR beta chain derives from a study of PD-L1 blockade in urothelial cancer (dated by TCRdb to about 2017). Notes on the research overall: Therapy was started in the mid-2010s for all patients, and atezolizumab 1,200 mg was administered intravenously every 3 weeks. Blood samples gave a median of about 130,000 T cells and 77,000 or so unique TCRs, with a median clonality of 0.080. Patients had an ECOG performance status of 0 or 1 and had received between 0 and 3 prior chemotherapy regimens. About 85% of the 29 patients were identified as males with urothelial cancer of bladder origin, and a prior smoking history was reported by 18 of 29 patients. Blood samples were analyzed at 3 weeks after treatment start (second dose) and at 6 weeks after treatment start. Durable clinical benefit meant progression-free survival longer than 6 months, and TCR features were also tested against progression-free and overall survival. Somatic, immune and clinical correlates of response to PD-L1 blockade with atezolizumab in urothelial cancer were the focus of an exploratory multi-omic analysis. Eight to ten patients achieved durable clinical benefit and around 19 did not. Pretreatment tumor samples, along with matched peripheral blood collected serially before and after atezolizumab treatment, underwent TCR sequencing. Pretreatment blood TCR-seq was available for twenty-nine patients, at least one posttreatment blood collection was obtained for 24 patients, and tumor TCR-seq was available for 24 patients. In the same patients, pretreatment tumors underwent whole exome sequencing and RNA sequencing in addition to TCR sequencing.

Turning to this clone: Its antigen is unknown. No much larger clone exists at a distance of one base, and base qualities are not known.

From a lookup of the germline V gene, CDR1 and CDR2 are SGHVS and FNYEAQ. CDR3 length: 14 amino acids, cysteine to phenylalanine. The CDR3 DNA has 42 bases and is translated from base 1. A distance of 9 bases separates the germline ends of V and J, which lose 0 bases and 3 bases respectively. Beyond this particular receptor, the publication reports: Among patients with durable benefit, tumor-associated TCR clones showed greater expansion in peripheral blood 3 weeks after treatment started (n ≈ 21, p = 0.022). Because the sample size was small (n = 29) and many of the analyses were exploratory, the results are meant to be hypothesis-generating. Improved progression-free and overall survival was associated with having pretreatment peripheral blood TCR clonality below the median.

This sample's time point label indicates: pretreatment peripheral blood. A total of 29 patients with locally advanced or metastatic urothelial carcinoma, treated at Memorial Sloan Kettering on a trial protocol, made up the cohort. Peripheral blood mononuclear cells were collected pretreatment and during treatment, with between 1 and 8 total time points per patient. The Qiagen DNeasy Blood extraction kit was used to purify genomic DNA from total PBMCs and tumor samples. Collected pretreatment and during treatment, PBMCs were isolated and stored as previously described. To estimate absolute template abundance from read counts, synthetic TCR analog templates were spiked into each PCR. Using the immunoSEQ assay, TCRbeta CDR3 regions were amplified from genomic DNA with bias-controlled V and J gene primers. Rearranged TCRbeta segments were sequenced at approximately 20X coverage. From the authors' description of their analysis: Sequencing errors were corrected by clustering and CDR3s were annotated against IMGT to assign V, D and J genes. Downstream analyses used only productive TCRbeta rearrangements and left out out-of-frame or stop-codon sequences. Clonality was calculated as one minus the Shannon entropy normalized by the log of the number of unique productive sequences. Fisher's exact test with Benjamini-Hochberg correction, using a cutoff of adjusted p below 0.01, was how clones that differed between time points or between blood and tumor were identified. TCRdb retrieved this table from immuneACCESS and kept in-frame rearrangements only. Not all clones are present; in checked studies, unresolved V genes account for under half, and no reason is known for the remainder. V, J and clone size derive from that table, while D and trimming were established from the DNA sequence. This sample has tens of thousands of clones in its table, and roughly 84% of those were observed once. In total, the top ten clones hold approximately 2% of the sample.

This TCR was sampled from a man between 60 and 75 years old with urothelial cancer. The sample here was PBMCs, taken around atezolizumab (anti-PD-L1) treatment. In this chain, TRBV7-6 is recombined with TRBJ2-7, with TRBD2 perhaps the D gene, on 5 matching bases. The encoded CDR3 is CASSLAFGGYEQYF. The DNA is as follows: TGTGCCAGCAGCTTAGCGTTCGGAGGCTACGAGCAGTACTTC.